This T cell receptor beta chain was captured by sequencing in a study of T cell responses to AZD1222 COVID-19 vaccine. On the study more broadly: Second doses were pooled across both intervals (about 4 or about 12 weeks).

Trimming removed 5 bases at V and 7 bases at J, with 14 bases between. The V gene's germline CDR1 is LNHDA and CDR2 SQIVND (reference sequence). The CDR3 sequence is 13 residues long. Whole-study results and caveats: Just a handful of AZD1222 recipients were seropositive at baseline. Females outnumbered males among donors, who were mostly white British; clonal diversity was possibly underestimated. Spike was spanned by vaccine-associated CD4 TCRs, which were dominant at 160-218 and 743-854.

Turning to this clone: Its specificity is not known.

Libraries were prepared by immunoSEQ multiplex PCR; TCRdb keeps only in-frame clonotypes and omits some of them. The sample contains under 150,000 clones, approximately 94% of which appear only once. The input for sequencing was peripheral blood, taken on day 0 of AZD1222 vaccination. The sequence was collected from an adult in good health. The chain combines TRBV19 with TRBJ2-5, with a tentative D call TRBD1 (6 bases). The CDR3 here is CASSVSPGATQYF. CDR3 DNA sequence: TGTGCCAGTAGTGTATCCCCAGGGGCGACCCAGTACTTC.